These 15 T cell receptor beta chains came from one sample sequenced in a study of CD8 T cells in Susac syndrome. Roughly 0.45 to 1 ug RNA was reverse transcribed with random hexamers. TCRdb re-called the immunoSEQ multiplex PCR reads through MiXCR, storing one row per CDR3 protein. This table has 69,000 or so distinct CDR3 sequences, 95% appearing once. Material for sequencing was CD8+ T cells from PBMCs. Every receptor here comes from a human donor in good health.

The chain links TRBV5-6 to TRBJ1-5, with D possibly TRBD1 on 6 matching bases. This CDR3 comprises 15 residues. Trimming took off 5 bases at V and 1 base at J, with 13 bases between the two ends. Germline V gene lookup returns CDR1 SGHDT and CDR2 YYEEEE. CDR3 sequence (DNA): TGTGCCAGCAGTCGGTGGACAGCAAGCAATCAGCCCCAGCATTTT. Protein product: CASSRWTASNQPQHF.

The rearrangement links TRBV7-9 to TRBJ1-1; possibly TRBD1 for D (6 bases). CDR3 size: 11 residues. V shed 6 bases and J shed 8 bases, with 10 bases lying between them. The V gene's germline CDR1 is SEHNR and CDR2 FQNEAQ (reference sequence). Here the CDR3 DNA reads TGTGCCAGCAGGAGAACAGGGGAAGCTTTCTTT. This codes for CASRRTGEAFF.

V usage is TRBV18 and J usage is TRBJ1-3; no reliable D call. Germline assignment: CDR1 KGHSH and CDR2 LQKENI. The V end lost 2 bases, the J end lost 4 bases, and 6 bases lay between the germline ends. CDR3 length equals 13 residues. In DNA form, the CDR3 reads TGTGCCAGCTCACCAAGGGAAGGAAACACCATATATTTT. This gives the protein CASSPREGNTIYF.

This clonotype occurred once. The V gene is TRBV15, the J gene TRBJ2-5; perhaps TRBD1 as D (6 bases). The CDR3 sequence is 16 residues long. Germline CDR1 and CDR2: LNHNV and YYDKDF (reference sequence). Between the trimmed V and J ends, which lost 1 base and 5 bases, there was a span of 17 bases. For the CDR3, the DNA is TGTGCCACCAGCAGAGGCTACAGGGCCGAGGGGGAGACCCAGTACTTC. Residues: CATSRGYRAEGETQYF.

The J gene is TRBJ1-3, the V gene TRBV29-1, with TRBD1 matching over 8 bases. V shed 7 bases and J 4 bases; nucleotides not matched to a gene: 6. The CDR3 covers 13 residues. Germline loops: CDR1 SQVTM, CDR2 ANQGSEA. CDR3 sequence: CSASTGGGNTIYF. The CDR3 nucleotides read TGCAGCGCCTCAACAGGGGGAGGAAACACCATATATTTT.

The chain recombines TRBV9 with TRBJ2-3, with 14 bases lining up with TRBD2. This CDR3 has 17 amino acids. The germline V gene has CDR1 SGDLS and CDR2 YYNGEE. V shed 1 base, J shed 1 base, and the junction held 2 bases outside the gene matches. The CDR3 is CASSVSGLAGGTDTQYF. DNA for the CDR3: TGTGCCAGCAGCGTATCGGGACTAGCGGGGGGCACAGATACGCAGTATTTT.

This clonotype was recorded once. The chain joins TRBV29-1 to TRBJ2-1, with 13 bases lining up with TRBD2. CDR1 and CDR2 (germline): SQVTM, ANQGSEA. The CDR3 is 13 amino acids. Trimming took 7 bases from V and 10 from J; bases not matched to a gene: 7. CDR3 protein: CSATSGGAGEQFF. DNA for the CDR3: TGCAGCGCCACTAGCGGGGGGGCTGGAGAGCAGTTCTTC.

The rearrangement joins TRBV7-2 to TRBJ1-6; D unresolved. The CDR3 runs to 17 residues. Germline CDR1 reads SGHTA; CDR2 reads FQGNSA. Deletions cut 5 bases from V and 4 bases from J, with 18 bases between. The CDR3 DNA is TGTGCCAGCAGCCCTACCGAGAGACACGATTATAATTCACCCCTCCACTTT. Translation: CASSPTERHDYNSPLHF.

The genes are TRBV7-8 and TRBJ1-4; D gene unclear. CDR1 is SGHVS, CDR2 FQNEAQ, per germline. V gave up 1 base and J gave up 5 bases, with 17 bases separating them. This CDR3 is built from 17 residues. The CDR3, as DNA: TGTGCCAGCAGCTTAGTGCAGTGGGCACGGCAAAATGAAAAACTGTTTTTT. Its translation is CASSLVQWARQNEKLFF.

This clonotype was seen once. The rearrangement joins TRBV19 to TRBJ1-6, with D possibly TRBD1 on 5 matching bases. V shed 7 bases and J shed 10 bases, with 14 bases lying between them. Germline CDR1 and CDR2: LNHDA and SQIVND (reference sequence). The CDR3 sequence is 13 residues long. The CDR3 loop is CASTGGIGSPLHF. CDR3 sequence (DNA): TGTGCCAGTACCGGGGGAATCGGGTCACCCCTCCACTTT.

The V call is TRBV30, the J call TRBJ1-2; no reliable D call. The germline V gene has CDR1 GTSNPN and CDR2 SVGIG (reference sequence). This CDR3 has 11 residues. V lost 2 bases to trimming and J lost 8 bases, with 9 bases between them. Here the CDR3 reads CAWSKGSGYTF. The CDR3 nucleotides are TGTGCCTGGAGTAAAGGGAGCGGCTACACCTTC. Using reference TRBV30 and TRBJ1-2 for the parts outside the CDR3, the full variable domain is SQTIHQWPATLVQPVGSPLSLECTVEGTSNPNLYWYRQAAGRGLQLLFYSVGIGQISSEVPQNLSASRPQDRQFILSSKKLLLSDSGFYLCAWSKGSGYTFGSGTRLTVV.

The chain couples TRBV7-8 to TRBJ2-7; D gene unclear. Germline values: CDR1 SGHVS, CDR2 FQNEAQ. The V gene lost 1 base and the J gene lost 2 bases, with 6 bases spanning the gap. This CDR3 contains 13 residues. This CDR3 is CASSLDRAYEQYV. CDR3 DNA sequence: TGTGCCAGCAGCTTAGATCGAGCCTACGAGCAGTACGTC.

The chain joins TRBV5-1 to TRBJ1-1, with D maybe TRBD1 (5 bases). Deletions cut 3 bases from V and 5 bases from J, with 11 bases between. Germline CDR1 reads SGHRS; CDR2 reads YFSETQ. This CDR3 contains 13 residues. Here the CDR3 DNA reads TGCGCCAGCAGCTCGGATCAGGGAACTGAAGCTTTCTTT. It encodes CASSSDQGTEAFF.

The chain links TRBV20-1 to TRBJ2-7, with 12 bases that match TRBD2. Unmatched junction bases numbered 12, after V lost 5 bases and J lost 4 bases. The length of the CDR3 is 16 residues. The germline CDR1 and CDR2 sequences are DFQATT and SNEGSKA (reference sequence). CDR3 coding DNA: TGCAGTGCTCGTGCCCTAAGCGGGACTAGCGGGTACGAGCAGTACTTC. This encodes CSARALSGTSGYEQYF.

The chain has TRBV25-1 and TRBJ2-7; unclear D gene. The V and J ends lost 5 bases and 0 bases respectively, with 11 bases between them. CDR1 is MGHDK, CDR2 SYGVNS, per germline. This CDR3 is 14 amino acids long. The CDR3 sequence is CASSRDDTSYEQYF. The CDR3 nucleotides are TGTGCCAGCAGTCGTGACGACACCTCCTACGAGCAGTACTTC.